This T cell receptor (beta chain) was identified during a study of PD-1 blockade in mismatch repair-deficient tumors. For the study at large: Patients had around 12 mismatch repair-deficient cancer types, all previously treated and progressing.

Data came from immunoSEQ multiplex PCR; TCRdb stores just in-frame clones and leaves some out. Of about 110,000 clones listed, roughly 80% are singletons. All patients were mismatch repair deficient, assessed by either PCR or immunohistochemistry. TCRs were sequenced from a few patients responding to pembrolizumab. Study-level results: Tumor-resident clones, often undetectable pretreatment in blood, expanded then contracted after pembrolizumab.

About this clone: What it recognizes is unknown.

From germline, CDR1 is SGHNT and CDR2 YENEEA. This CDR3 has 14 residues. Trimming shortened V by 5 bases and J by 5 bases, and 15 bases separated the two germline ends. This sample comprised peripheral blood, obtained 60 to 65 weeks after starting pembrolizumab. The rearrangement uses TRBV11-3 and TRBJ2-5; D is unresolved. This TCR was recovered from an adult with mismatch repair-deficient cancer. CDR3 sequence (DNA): TGTGCCAGCAGCACAAGGACCATCCTGGAGACCCAGTACTTC. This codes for CASSTRTILETQYF.